This T cell receptor (beta chain) was captured in a study of OX40 agonist ivuxolimab in advanced cancers. Deletions cut 6 bases from V and 0 bases from J, with 12 bases between. This CDR3 has 15 amino acids. Germline V gene sequence: CDR1 SNHLY, CDR2 FYNNEI. General study results and limits: Clonal expansion by week 6 occurred in CD4+ and CD8+ blood T cells (at 0.1 to 3.0 mg/kg).

Remarks on this clone: Its cognate antigen is unknown.

Assay used: immunoSEQ multiplex PCR; TCRdb lists only in-frame clones, some missing. The data hold under 60,000 clones, with about nine tenths observed a single time. The chain couples TRBV2 to TRBJ1-5; D is unresolved. The sequence was collected from an adult with an advanced solid tumor such as melanoma, head and neck, liver or kidney cancer. Material: CD4+ or CD8+ T cells sorted from blood, obtained in a trial of the OX40 agonist ivuxolimab. CDR3 in amino acids: CASSLERISNQPQHF. The DNA for the CDR3 is TGTGCCAGCAGCCTCGAGAGGATTAGCAATCAGCCCCAGCATTTT. Filled out from reference TRBV2 and TRBJ1-5, the complete variable domain reads EPEVTQTPSHQVTQMGQEVILRCVPISNHLYFYWYRQILGQKVEFLVSFYNNEISEKSEIFDDQFSVERPDGSNFTLKIRSTKLEDSAMYFCASSLERISNQPQHFGDGTRLSIL.